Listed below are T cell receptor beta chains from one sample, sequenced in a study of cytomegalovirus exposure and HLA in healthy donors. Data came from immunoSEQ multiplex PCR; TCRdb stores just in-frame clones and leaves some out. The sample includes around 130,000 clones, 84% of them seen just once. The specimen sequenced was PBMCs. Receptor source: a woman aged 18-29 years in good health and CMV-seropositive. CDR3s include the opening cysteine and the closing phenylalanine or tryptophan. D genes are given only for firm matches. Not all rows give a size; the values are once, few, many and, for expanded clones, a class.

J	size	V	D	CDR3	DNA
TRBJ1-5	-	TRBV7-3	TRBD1	CASSGGGQGAQPQHF	TGTGCCAGCAGCGGAGGGGGACAGGGGGCTCAGCCCCAGCATTTT
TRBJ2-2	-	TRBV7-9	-	CASSSIPGTGELFF	TGTGCCAGCAGCTCCATACCCGGCACCGGGGAGCTGTTTTTT
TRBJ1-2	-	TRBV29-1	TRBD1	CSVHTGTGTGYTF	TGCAGCGTTCATACCGGGACAGGGACTGGCTACACCTTC
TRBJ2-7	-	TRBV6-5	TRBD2	CASSYGRGAHYEQYF	TGTGCCAGCAGTTACGGGCGGGGGGCGCACTACGAGCAGTACTTC
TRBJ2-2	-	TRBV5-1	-	CASRGRANTGELFF	TGCGCCAGCAGGGGCAGGGCGAACACCGGGGAGCTGTTTTTT
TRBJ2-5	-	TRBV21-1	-	CACQLAGDETQYF	TGTGCCTGCCAGTTAGCGGGGGATGAGACCCAGTACTTC
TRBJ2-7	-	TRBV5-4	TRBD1	CASSMGTASSYEQYF	TGTGCCAGCAGCATGGGGACAGCAAGCTCCTACGAGCAGTACTTC
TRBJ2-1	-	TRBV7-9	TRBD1	CSSSSVTGGVNEQFF	TGTTCCAGCAGCTCCGTGACAGGGGGCGTCAATGAGCAGTTCTTC
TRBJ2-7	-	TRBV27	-	CASSLGGDGNEQYF	TGTGCCAGCAGTTTGGGGGGAGACGGGAACGAGCAGTACTTC
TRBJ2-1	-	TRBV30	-	CAWSVRQGAYNEQFF	TGTGCCTGGAGTGTACGTCAGGGCGCCTACAATGAGCAGTTCTTC
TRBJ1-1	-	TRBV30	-	CAWSGHGRTEAFF	TGTGCCTGGAGTGGACACGGGAGAACTGAAGCTTTCTTT
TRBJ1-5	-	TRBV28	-	CASSSDLYQHF	TGTGCCAGCAGCTCCGACTTATACCAGCATTTT
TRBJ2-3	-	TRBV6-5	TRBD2	CASSLTSGITDTQYF	TGTGCCAGCAGTCTGACTAGCGGGATCACAGATACGCAGTATTTT
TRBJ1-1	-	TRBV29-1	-	CSVEIENTEAFF	TGCAGCGTTGAAATAGAGAACACTGAAGCTTTCTTT
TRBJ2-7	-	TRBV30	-	CAWAGGAYEQYF	TGTGCCTGGGCAGGCGGGGCCTACGAGCAGTACTTC
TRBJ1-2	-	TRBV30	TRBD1	CAWSRGGANYGYTF	TGTGCCTGGAGTAGAGGGGGCGCTAACTATGGCTACACCTTC
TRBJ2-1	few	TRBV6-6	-	CASSYSNNEQFF	TGTGCCAGCAGTTATTCCAACAATGAGCAGTTCTTC
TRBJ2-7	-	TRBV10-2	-	CASSVGGPYEQYF	TGCGCCAGCAGTGTTGGCGGGCCCTACGAGCAGTACTTC
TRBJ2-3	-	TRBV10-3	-	CAISESRGTDTQYF	TGTGCCATCAGTGAGTCGCGGGGCACAGATACGCAGTATTTT
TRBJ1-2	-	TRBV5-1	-	CASSLAVSSSIRYTF	TGCGCCAGCAGCTTGGCCGTATCGAGCTCTATACGCTACACCTTC
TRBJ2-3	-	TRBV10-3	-	CATRGAITDTQYF	TGTGCCACACGGGGGGCCATCACAGATACGCAGTATTTT
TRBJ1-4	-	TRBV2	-	CASSVKGGIEKLFF	TGTGCCAGCAGTGTAAAGGGAGGGATTGAAAAACTGTTTTTT
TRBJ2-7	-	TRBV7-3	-	CASSPSTGTETKQYF	TGTGCCAGCAGCCCCTCGACCGGGACTGAGACAAAGCAGTACTTC
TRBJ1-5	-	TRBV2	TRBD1	CASSLGQFSNQPQHF	TGTGCCAGCAGTTTGGGACAGTTTAGCAATCAGCCCCAGCATTTT
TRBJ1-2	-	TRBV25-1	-	CASSDKGTQGINGYTF	TGTGCCAGCAGTGATAAGGGGACTCAGGGTATTAATGGCTACACCTTC
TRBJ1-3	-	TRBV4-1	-	CASSPAKQNTIYF	TGCGCCAGCAGCCCCGCCAAACAGAACACCATATATTTT
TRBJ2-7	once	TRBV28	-	CASSPRLRGSDEQYF	TGTGCCAGCAGTCCCCGGTTAAGGGGCTCCGACGAGCAGTACTTC
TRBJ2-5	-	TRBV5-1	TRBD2	CASSPSGGSVKTQYF	TGCGCCAGCAGCCCTAGCGGGGGGAGTGTGAAGACCCAGTACTTC
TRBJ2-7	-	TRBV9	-	CASSVVGSSYEQYF	TGTGCCAGCAGCGTAGTGGGGAGCTCCTACGAGCAGTACTTC
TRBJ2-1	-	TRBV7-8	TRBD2	CASSGYWGLGNEQFF	TGTGCCAGCAGCGGTTACTGGGGACTAGGCAATGAGCAGTTCTTC
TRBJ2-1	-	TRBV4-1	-	CASSSAGNYEQFF	TGCGCCAGCAGCTCCGCAGGGAACTATGAGCAGTTCTTC
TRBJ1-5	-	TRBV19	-	CASSGGRNQPQHF	TGTGCCAGTAGTGGCGGGAGAAATCAGCCCCAGCATTTT
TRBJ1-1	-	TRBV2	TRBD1	CASSEGTGGTEAFF	TGTGCCAGCAGTGAAGGGACAGGGGGTACTGAAGCTTTCTTT
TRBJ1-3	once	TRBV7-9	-	CASSFGGLGNTIYF	TGTGCCAGCAGCTTTGGGGGCCTCGGAAACACCATATATTTT
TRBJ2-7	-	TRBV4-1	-	CASSQDRGWEQYF	TGCGCCAGCAGCCAAGATCGGGGGTGGGAGCAGTACTTC
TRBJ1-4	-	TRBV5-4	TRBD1	CASSPNRGINEKLFF	TGTGCCAGCAGCCCCAACAGGGGAATTAATGAAAAACTGTTTTTT
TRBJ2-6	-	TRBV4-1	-	CASSPGEGAGANVLTF	TGCGCCAGCAGCCCAGGAGAGGGGGCTGGGGCCAACGTCCTGACTTTC
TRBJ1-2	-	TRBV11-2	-	CASSRVLGGYTF	TGTGCCAGCAGCCGGGTCCTGGGTGGCTACACCTTC
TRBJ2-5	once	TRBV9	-	CASSVYVEGTQYF	TGTGCCAGCAGCGTATACGTGGAGGGGACCCAGTACTTC
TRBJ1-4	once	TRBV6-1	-	CASSGGREVGFEKLFF	TGTGCCAGCAGTGGGGGAAGGGAGGTCGGGTTTGAAAAACTGTTTTTT
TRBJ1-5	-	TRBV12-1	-	CASSSQGVSNQPQHF	TGTGCCAGCAGCTCCCAGGGGGTAAGCAATCAGCCCCAGCATTTT
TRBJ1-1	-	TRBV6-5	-	CASRGGGGNTEAFF	TGTGCCAGCAGGGGAGGCGGGGGGAACACTGAAGCTTTCTTT
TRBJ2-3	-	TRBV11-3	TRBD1	CASSYTGGTDTQYF	TGTGCCAGCAGCTATACAGGGGGCACAGATACGCAGTATTTT
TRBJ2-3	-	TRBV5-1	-	CASSLEQVFTDTQYF	TGCGCCAGCAGCTTGGAGCAGGTTTTCACAGATACGCAGTATTTT
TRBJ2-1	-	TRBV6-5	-	CASNQGQGFSEQFF	TGTGCCAGCAACCAAGGCCAGGGTTTTAGTGAGCAGTTCTTC
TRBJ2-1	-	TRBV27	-	CASRVAGAGRNEQFF	TGTGCCAGCAGGGTGGCGGGGGCAGGTAGGAATGAGCAGTTCTTC
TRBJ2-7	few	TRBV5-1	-	CASSLGGGHSYEQYF	TGCGCCAGCAGCTTGGGCGGGGGCCATTCCTACGAGCAGTACTTC
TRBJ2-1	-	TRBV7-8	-	CASSWRDLGNEQFF	TGTGCCAGCAGCTGGCGGGATTTAGGTAATGAGCAGTTCTTC
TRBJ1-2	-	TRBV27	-	CASSLTDSRHGYTF	TGTGCCAGCAGTTTGACGGACTCTAGACATGGCTACACCTTC
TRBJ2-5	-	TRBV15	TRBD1	CATSSDRGWETQYF	TGTGCCACCAGCAGTGACAGGGGCTGGGAGACCCAGTACTTC